These 16 T cell receptor beta chains were all obtained from the same sample, sequenced in a study of post-analysis software for immune sequencing data (dated by TCRdb to the mid-2010s). Paper-wide results and their limitations: Roughly 5 TRBV segments, including TRBV5-6, TRBV5-1 and TRBV20-1, were significantly more frequent in patients than controls.

Receptor libraries were prepared by PCR. The sequencer was an Illumina HiSeq 2500. To reduce PCR and sequencing biases, unique molecular identifiers were built into the TCR beta cDNA libraries. Through fastp at Q25 and MiXCR, TCRdb rebuilt clones from the public reads, retaining in-frame beta chains. Rows matching on CDR3 protein sequence are summarized as one entry with the most common DNA and genes. The sample table shows fewer than 850,000 distinct CDR3 sequences, and approximately 30% are seen once. In total, the top ten clones hold around 0.55% of the sample. The antigens for these receptors are not known. Specimen: blood. These receptor sequences come from a girl between 5 and 17 years old with multiple sclerosis.

V and J are TRBV27 and TRBJ1-1, with 7 bases matching TRBD1. V was clipped by 3 bases and J by 3 bases; unmatched bases: 4. The CDR3 is 14 amino acids. CDR1 is MNHEY and CDR2 is SMNVEV in the germline V gene (reference sequence). In DNA, the CDR3 is TGTGCCAGCAGTTTGACAGGGTTCGACACTGAAGCTTTCTTT. Translating gives CASSLTGFDTEAFF.

The chain employs TRBV5-1 and TRBJ2-5; 7 bases line up with TRBD2. Judging by the DNA end, TRBJ2-7 fits better; the J call may be wrong. Germline V lookup: CDR1 SGHRS, CDR2 YFSETQ. The CDR3 has 15 residues. The CDR3 nucleotides are TGCGCCAGCAGCTTGGAGGGAGGGCCGATCGACGAGCAGTACTTC. Translation gives CASSLEGGPIDEQYF.

This clonotype was picked up a small number of times. V usage is TRBV7-9 and J usage is TRBJ2-7, with a tentative D call TRBD1 (5 bases). The CDR3 runs 15 residues. V lost 4 bases and J lost 6, with 19 bases in between. Germline assignment: CDR1 SEHNR and CDR2 FQNEAQ (reference sequence). The CDR3 coding sequence is TGTGCCAGCAGCTCCATCCTAGAGAACCAGGGCGAGCAGTACTTC. It encodes CASSSILENQGEQYF.

This clonotype was recorded many times. The rearrangement uses TRBV28 and TRBJ2-3, with no clear D. Germline lookup yields CDR1 MDHEN and CDR2 SYDVKM. CDR3 length equals 17 residues. Between the trimmed V and J ends, which lost 5 bases and 0 bases, there was a span of 18 bases. The CDR3 loop is CASSPNENTKSTDTQYF. As DNA, the CDR3 is TGTGCCAGCAGTCCCAATGAAAATACAAAGAGCACAGATACGCAGTATTTT.

This clonotype was picked up a small number of times. V is TRBV12-3 or TRBV12-4 and J is TRBJ2-3, with a weak D call TRBD2 (5 bases). The CDR3 length is 14 residues. The V gene lost 4 bases and the J gene lost 2 bases, with 10 bases spanning the gap. The CDR3 loop reads CASSWQRTTDTQYF. The CDR3 DNA is TGTGCCAGCAGTTGGCAGCGGACCACAGATACGCAGTATTTT.

This rearrangement joins TRBV12-3 or TRBV12-4 to TRBJ2-5; 11 bases align to TRBD2. V lost 6 bases and J lost 5; bases outside the gene matches: 8. This CDR3 spans 15 amino acids. For the CDR3, the DNA is TGTGCCAGCAGCCCGAAGACTAGCGGGGTTGAGACCCAGTACTTC. Amino acid sequence: CASSPKTSGVETQYF.

The gene calls are TRBV4-1 and TRBJ2-5; 7 bases align to TRBD2. V shed 3 bases, J shed 2 bases, and the junction held 9 bases outside the gene matches. The germline V gene encodes CDR1 MGHRA and CDR2 YSYEKL. The CDR3 is 16 residues long. Here the CDR3 reads CASSQSGGGRQETQYF. For the CDR3, the DNA is TGCGCCAGCAGCCAGTCTGGCGGGGGACGACAAGAGACCCAGTACTTC.

This clonotype was observed many times. The rearrangement uses TRBV5-1 and TRBJ2-1; TRBD2 matches at 7 bases. The CDR3 is 15 amino acids. The germline gives CDR1 SGHRS, CDR2 YFSETQ. Losses at the gene ends were 5 bases for V and 8 bases for J; bases not matched to a gene: 13. This chain's CDR3 is CASRKGLPGVHEQFF. CDR3 DNA sequence: TGCGCCAGCAGAAAGGGACTACCCGGAGTACATGAGCAGTTCTTC.

This clonotype turned up a few times. The chain uses TRBV20-1 and TRBJ1-6; tentatively, D is TRBD1 (5 bases). The CDR3 sequence is 17 residues long. The germline gives CDR1 DFQATT, CDR2 SNEGSKA (reference sequence). V lost 0 bases and J lost 0, with 12 bases in between. CDR3 amino acids: CSARDPGRDSYNSPLHF. The CDR3 DNA sequence: TGCAGTGCTAGAGATCCTGGCAGGGACTCCTATAATTCACCCCTCCACTTT.

The chain recombines TRBV20-1 with TRBJ2-1, with TRBD2 as a possible D gene (6 bases). Germline V lookup: CDR1 DFQATT, CDR2 SNEGSKA (reference sequence). This CDR3 is built from 15 residues. V was pared by 5 bases and J by 0 bases, with 14 bases between. The CDR3 nucleotides are TGCAGTGCTTACCTAGCGCTGAGCTCCTACAATGAGCAGTTCTTC. Encoded protein: CSAYLALSSYNEQFF.

In its sample, this clonotype was seen many times. The rearrangement links TRBV20-1 to TRBJ2-3; no reliable D call. V was trimmed by 6 bases and J by 2 bases, leaving 6 bases between them. The CDR3 has 11 residues. Germline V gene data show CDR1 as DFQATT and CDR2 as SNEGSKA (reference sequence). DNA of the CDR3: TGCAGTGCCAGCCCCACAGATACGCAGTATTTT. This encodes CSASPTDTQYF.

There are many counts of this clonotype. J is TRBJ1-2 and V is TRBV7-2; D gene ambiguous. CDR1 is SGHTA, CDR2 FQGNSA, per germline. The CDR3 has 13 residues. Trimming shortened V by 3 bases and J by 8 bases, and 13 bases separated the two germline ends. This CDR3 is CASSFNLPGGYTF. For the CDR3, the DNA is TGTGCCAGCAGCTTCAATCTCCCCGGGGGCTACACCTTC. The full variable domain, completed using reference TRBV7-2 and TRBJ1-2, is GAGVSQSPSNKVTEKGKDVELRCDPISGHTALYWYRQSLGQGLEFLIYFQGNSAPDKSGLPSDRFSAERTGGSVSTLTIQRTQQEDSAVYLCASSFNLPGGYTFGSGTRLTVV.

This clonotype was observed a handful of times. The chain is built from TRBV3-1 and TRBJ1-1; D gene ambiguous. Looked up from germline, CDR1 is LGHDT and CDR2 is YNNKEL (reference sequence). The V end was cut by 1 base, the J end by 1 base, with 7 bases between. This CDR3 region has 14 residues. The CDR3 is CASSQVAENTEAFF. The CDR3 DNA sequence: TGTGCCAGCAGCCAAGTCGCGGAGAACACTGAAGCTTTCTTT.

This chain connects TRBV20-1 to TRBJ2-7, with 13 nucleotides matching TRBD2. The junction had 16 bases not matched to a gene; V was cut back by 3 bases and J by 5 bases. CDR1 and CDR2 from the germline V gene are DFQATT and SNEGSKA (reference sequence). The CDR3 has 18 amino acids. The CDR3 nucleotides are TGCAGTGCTAGCCGACCACCGGGACTAGCGGGATATCGCAACGAGCAGTACTTC. Residues: CSASRPPGLAGYRNEQYF.

This clonotype was counted a few times. The chain uses TRBV7-6 and TRBJ2-1; D is unresolved. V was pared by 5 bases and J by 7 bases, with 9 bases between. Germline CDR1 is SGHVS and CDR2 is FNYEAQ. The CDR3 runs 12 residues. CDR3 sequence: CASSLQKNEQFF. The CDR3 DNA reads as TGTGCCAGCAGCCTCCAGAAGAATGAGCAGTTCTTC.

The chain recombines TRBV7-2 with TRBJ2-3; 13 bases align to TRBD2. CDR1 and CDR2 (germline): SGHTA, FQGNSA. Trimming cost V 4 bases and J 4 bases; bases outside gene matches: 5. This CDR3 is built from 16 residues. The CDR3: CASSSLLAGGPDTQYF. The CDR3 nucleotides are TGTGCCAGCAGCTCTTTACTAGCGGGGGGGCCAGATACGCAGTATTTT. Complete variable domain (other parts from reference TRBV7-2 and TRBJ2-3): GAGVSQSPSNKVTEKGKDVELRCDPISGHTALYWYRQSLGQGLEFLIYFQGNSAPDKSGLPSDRFSAERTGGSVSTLTIQRTQQEDSAVYLCASSSLLAGGPDTQYFGPGTRLTVL.